The source of this T cell receptor beta chain is a study of memory CD4+ T cells and cytomegalovirus serostatus. For the study at large: Healthy Belgian adult donors included nine or ten CMV-positive and 24 CMV-negative people. The study, taken as a whole, reports: CD4+ memory repertoires contained about 40% of the 164 reported CMV TCRbeta sequences.

The sort gate was single viable CD3+CD4+CD8-CD45RO+ cells for memory CD4+ T cells. Total CD4+ T cells were enriched by CD4 positive selection. The protocol was immunoSEQ multiplex PCR, while the TCRdb copy is restricted to in-frame clones and leaves out a portion. The sample has under 40,000 clones; 79% are singletons. Of note for this clone: Its antigen is not known.

Specimen: memory CD4+ T cells from blood. This clonotype was sampled from an adult in good health and CMV-seropositive.

The CDR3 DNA follows: TGCGCCAGCAGCCAAGATCCAGCAGGGGGCACTGAAGCTTTCTTT. Residues: CASSQDPAGGTEAFF. V usage is TRBV4-3 and J usage is TRBJ1-1, with 7 nucleotides matching TRBD1. CDR1 and CDR2 from the germline V gene are LGHNA and YSLEER. With V trimmed by 0 bases and J by 4 bases, 5 bases remained unmatched. This CDR3 region has 15 residues.